One and the same sample provided the 9 T cell receptor beta chains below, sequenced in a study of cytomegalovirus exposure and HLA in healthy donors. The PCR made use of 60 Vbeta and 13 Jbeta primers. Sequencing used immunoSEQ multiplex PCR; TCRdb keeps in-frame clones, though not all of them. The sample gives about 150,000 clones, 80% of which show up once; under 5.5% is in the top ten. Sequencing input: PBMCs. The receptors shown here come from a man younger than 45 in good health.

This chain connects TRBV9 to TRBJ2-4; D possibly corresponds to TRBD1 (6 bases). The CDR3 is made up of 15 amino acids. Germline V gene lookup returns CDR1 SGDLS and CDR2 YYNGEE. V was clipped by 3 bases and J by 1 base, with 11 bases between them. The CDR3 nucleotides read TGTGCCAGCAGCGATACAGGGCTGGCCAAAAACATTCAGTACTTC. Translating gives CASSDTGLAKNIQYF.

The chain uses TRBV28 and TRBJ1-3; D is perhaps TRBD1 (5 bases). Between the trimmed V and J ends, which lost 6 bases and 0 bases, there was a span of 18 bases. From germline, CDR1 is MDHEN and CDR2 SYDVKM. This CDR3 is 17 amino acids long. CDR3 amino acids: CASSPRFGGISGNTIYF. CDR3 nucleotides: TGTGCCAGCAGCCCAAGATTCGGGGGGATCTCTGGAAACACCATATATTTT.

The chain combines TRBV6-1 with TRBJ2-1, with 7 bases lining up with TRBD2. The trim removed 4 bases at V and 0 bases at J, leaving 9 bases unmatched. Germline values: CDR1 MNHNS, CDR2 SASEGT. The length of the CDR3 is 17 residues. The CDR3 loop is CASSVLPGLSSYNEQFF. CDR3 sequence (DNA): TGTGCCAGCAGTGTCTTACCGGGACTAAGCTCCTACAATGAGCAGTTCTTC.

Here the CDR3 reads CASSGASGDRYEQYF. CDR3 DNA: TGTGCCAGCAGTGGTGCTAGCGGGGACCGCTACGAGCAGTACTTC. The V gene is TRBV6-5, the J gene TRBJ2-7; TRBD2 matches at 9 bases. Germline V lookup: CDR1 MNHEY, CDR2 SVGAGI. The CDR3 contains 15 residues. Trimming at V came to 5 bases and at J to 3 bases, leaving 8 bases not matched to a gene.

V and J are TRBV18 and TRBJ2-5; TRBD1 aligns across 8 bases. Germline CDR1 reads KGHSH; CDR2 reads LQKENI. J was trimmed by 5 bases and V by 4 bases; bases with no gene match: 6. This CDR3 has 14 residues. This CDR3 is CASSQTGARETQYF. The CDR3 DNA reads TGTGCCAGCTCACAGACAGGGGCGCGGGAGACCCAGTACTTC.

J is TRBJ2-6 and V is TRBV25-1, with D unresolved. The CDR3 length is 14 residues. V was clipped by 2 bases and J by 6 bases, with 8 bases between them. Germline CDR1 reads MGHDK; CDR2 reads SYGVNS. CDR3 sequence: CASSERGLANVLTF. The CDR3 nucleotides read TGTGCCAGCAGTGAACGCGGCCTGGCCAACGTCCTGACTTTC.

This chain uses TRBV5-1 with TRBJ2-5; possibly TRBD1 for D (6 bases). Judging by the DNA end, TRBJ2-7 fits better; the J call may be wrong. CDR1 and CDR2 from the germline V gene are SGHRS and YFSETQ. The CDR3 contains 13 residues. The CDR3 DNA is TGCGCCAGCAGCTTAGGACAGCTTGGCGAGCAGTACTTC. Translating gives CASSLGQLGEQYF.

V gene TRBV6-6 combines with J gene TRBJ2-1; 7 bases fit TRBD2. V lost 10 bases and J lost 1; bases outside the gene matches: 10. This CDR3 contains 15 residues. Germline V gene data show CDR1 as MNHNY and CDR2 as SVGAGI (reference sequence). This CDR3 reads CATHAASGSYNEQFF. The CDR3 DNA is TGTGCCACCCATGCGGCTAGCGGTTCCTACAATGAGCAGTTCTTC.

Notes on this clone: An end of the junction does not agree with germline; a read error may underlie this. This chain joins TRBV7-9 and TRBJ1-1; D gene unclear. The CDR3 has 13 residues. Germline V gives CDR1 SEHNR, CDR2 FQNEAQ (reference sequence). The DNA of the CDR3 is TGTTCCAGCAGCTTAGACCGAGACACTGAAGCTTTCTTT. Amino acid sequence: CSSSLDRDTEAFF.